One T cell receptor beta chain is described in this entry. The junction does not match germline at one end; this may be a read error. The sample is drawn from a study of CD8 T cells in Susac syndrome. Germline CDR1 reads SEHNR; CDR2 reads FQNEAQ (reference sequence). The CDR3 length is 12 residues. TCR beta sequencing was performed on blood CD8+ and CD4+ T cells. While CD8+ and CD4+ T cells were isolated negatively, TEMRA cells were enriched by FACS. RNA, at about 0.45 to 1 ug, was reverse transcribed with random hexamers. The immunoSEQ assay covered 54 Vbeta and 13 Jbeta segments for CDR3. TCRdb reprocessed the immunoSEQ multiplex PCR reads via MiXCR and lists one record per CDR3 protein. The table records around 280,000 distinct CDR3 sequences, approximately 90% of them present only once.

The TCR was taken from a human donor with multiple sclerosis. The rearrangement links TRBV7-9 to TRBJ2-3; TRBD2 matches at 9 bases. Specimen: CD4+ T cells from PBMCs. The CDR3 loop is CASSLELAGLDF. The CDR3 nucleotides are TGTGCCAGCAGCTTAGAACTAGCGGGTCTCGATTTT.